A single sample gave rise to the 17 T cell receptor beta chains below, sequenced in a study of CD8 T cells in Susac syndrome. Reverse transcription of about 0.45 to 1 ug RNA was carried out with random hexamers. TCRdb analysed the immunoSEQ multiplex PCR reads with MiXCR anew, one entry per CDR3 protein. The sample carries roughly 200,000 distinct CDR3 sequences, roughly 94% recorded once. The sequencing sample was made of CD4+ T cells from PBMCs. The receptors come from a human donor in good health.

This chain joins TRBV6-5 and TRBJ2-6, with D perhaps matching TRBD1 or TRBD2 (5 bases each). Trimming cost V 1 base and J 2 bases, with 21 bases left between them. CDR3 length equals 20 residues. The germline gives CDR1 MNHEY, CDR2 SVGAGI. CDR3 residues: CASSYFTRDQILTGANVLTF. The CDR3 DNA follows: TGTGCCAGCAGTTACTTTACAAGGGACCAGATCCTCACTGGGGCCAACGTCCTGACTTTC.

V usage is TRBV20-1 and J usage is TRBJ2-3; 7 bases are a match to TRBD1. CDR3 size: 13 residues. V dropped 3 bases and J dropped 3; count of bases not matched to a gene: 3. Germline V gene sequence: CDR1 DFQATT, CDR2 SNEGSKA (reference sequence). CDR3 DNA sequence: TGCAGTGCTAGGGAGACAGGGACAGATACGCAGTATTTT. Protein sequence: CSARETGTDTQYF.

Concerning this clonotype: At one boundary the junction diverges from the germline segment, which might be a read error. CDR3 nucleotides: TGTGCTAGCAGCGGGGACAGGGCAGCCGGGGAGCTGTTTTTT. Its translation: CASSGDRAAGELFF. The chain carries TRBV7-7 and TRBJ2-2, with TRBD1 matching 9 bases. Germline CDR1 and CDR2: SSHAT and FNYEAQ (reference sequence). The CDR3 extends over 14 amino acids.

CDR3 in DNA: TGCAGCGTTGATCCGGGACTAGCGACAGATACGCAGTATTTT. Translation: CSVDPGLATDTQYF. This chain connects TRBV29-1 to TRBJ2-3; 10 bases match TRBD2. Germline lookup yields CDR1 SQVTM and CDR2 ANQGSEA. This CDR3 is built from 14 residues. The trim removed 3 bases at V and 3 bases at J, leaving 3 bases unmatched.

The chain links TRBV4-3 to TRBJ2-7; D possibly corresponds to TRBD1 (6 bases). CDR3 length: 17 residues. Germline CDR1 LGHNA, CDR2 YSLEER. The V end lost 2 bases, the J end lost 7 bases, and 24 bases lay between the germline ends. The CDR3 nucleotides read TGCGCCAGCAGCCAATGGGCTGGCAGGGTCGAAGGGGGAGAGCAGTACTTC. It encodes CASSQWAGRVEGGEQYF.

CDR3 residues: CASSQEQRIIDEQFF. The CDR3 DNA is TGTGCCAGCAGCCAAGAGCAGCGGATAATCGATGAGCAGTTCTTC. The rearrangement links TRBV3-1 to TRBJ2-1; TRBD2 is a possible D gene (5 bases). V dropped 0 bases and J dropped 8 bases, with 14 bases sitting between them. Germline V lookup: CDR1 LGHDT, CDR2 YNNKEL (reference sequence). CDR3 length: 15 residues.

The CDR3 bases are TGTGCCAGCAGCCAAGGCCGTCGGGTCCAAGAGACCCAGTACTTC. This translates into CASSQGRRVQETQYF. The genes are TRBV3-1 and TRBJ2-5; D not certain. Germline V lookup: CDR1 LGHDT, CDR2 YNNKEL (reference sequence). The CDR3 spans 15 residues. Trimming removed 1 base from V and 1 base from J, with 10 bases in between.

V usage is TRBV5-1 and J usage is TRBJ2-1; 7 bases fit TRBD2. Trimming removed 3 bases from V and 15 bases from J; junction bases left unmatched: 12. Germline CDR1 and CDR2: SGHRS and YFSETQ. The CDR3 sequence is 13 residues long. The CDR3 loop reads CASSSPAGDGVFF. The CDR3 region has the DNA TGCGCCAGCAGCTCCCCGGCGGGGGACGGGGTGTTCTTC.

The V and J genes are TRBV29-1 and TRBJ2-3; D perhaps matches TRBD1 (6 bases). The length of the CDR3 is 14 residues. The V end was cut by 2 bases, the J end by 1 base, with 10 bases between. Per germline, CDR1 SQVTM and CDR2 ANQGSEA. The DNA of the CDR3 is TGCAGCGTTGAATCGGACAGTCGCACAGATACGCAGTATTTT. It translates to CSVESDSRTDTQYF.

The chain joins TRBV9 to TRBJ2-5; D gene ambiguous. This CDR3 is built from 14 residues. CDR1 is SGDLS, CDR2 YYNGEE, per germline. The ends were cut back, 0 bases at V and 2 bases at J, with 8 bases in the middle. The CDR3 reads CASSVGRAQETQYF. DNA for the CDR3: TGTGCCAGCAGCGTAGGGCGAGCACAAGAGACCCAGTACTTC.

The chain joins TRBV2 to TRBJ2-7; possibly TRBD1 for D (6 bases). Deletions cut 8 bases from V and 2 bases from J, with 10 bases between. CDR3 size: 12 residues. The germline V gene encodes CDR1 SNHLY and CDR2 FYNNEI. CDR3 loop: CASGGLTYEQYV. The CDR3 DNA follows: TGTGCCAGCGGGGGCCTGACCTACGAGCAGTACGTC.

V and J are TRBV20-1 and TRBJ2-3, with TRBD2 matching 13 bases. This CDR3 region has 14 residues. Germline CDR1 reads DFQATT; CDR2 reads SNEGSKA (reference sequence). J gave up 7 bases and V 4 bases, and 5 bases lay outside the gene matches. For the CDR3, the DNA is TGCAGTGCTAATCGACTAGCGGGAGGATATACGCAGTATTTT. This sequence encodes CSANRLAGGYTQYF.

The genes are TRBV25-1 and TRBJ2-2, with D perhaps being TRBD1 or TRBD2 (6 bases each). CDR1 is MGHDK, CDR2 SYGVNS, per germline. The CDR3 covers 15 residues. V dropped 3 bases and J dropped 4 bases, with 12 bases sitting between them. The CDR3 here is CASSERGVGTGELFF. The CDR3 nucleotides are TGTGCCAGCAGTGAGAGGGGGGTTGGCACCGGGGAGCTGTTTTTT.

The rearrangement joins TRBV12-3 or TRBV12-4 to TRBJ1-5; D is uncertain. V gave up 4 bases and J gave up 3 bases, with 10 bases separating them. The length of the CDR3 is 14 residues. The DNA for the CDR3 is TGTGCCAGCAGTTCAGGCCGGGACAATCAGCCCCAGCATTTT. This translates into CASSSGRDNQPQHF.

This rearrangement joins TRBV6-2 or TRBV6-3 to TRBJ2-3; D may be TRBD2 (5 bases). V lost 5 bases, J lost 0 bases, and 15 bases lay in between. The CDR3 contains 16 residues. CDR1 MNHEY and CDR2 SVGEGT come from the germline V gene. CDR3 protein: CASSGWEFTSTDTQYF. CDR3 coding DNA: TGTGCCAGCAGTGGATGGGAGTTTACTAGCACAGATACGCAGTATTTT.

The gene calls are TRBV27 and TRBJ2-5; TRBD1 might be the D (6 bases). V lost 1 base to trimming and J lost 3 bases, with 15 bases between them. The germline gives CDR1 MNHEY, CDR2 SMNVEV (reference sequence). The CDR3 spans 16 residues. DNA of the CDR3: TGTGCCAGCAGTTTATTCCGTCTAGGGGGTGAAGAGACCCAGTACTTC. Translating gives CASSLFRLGGEETQYF.

The rearrangement joins TRBV27 to TRBJ2-7; D is possibly TRBD1 (5 bases). Trimming left V 0 bases short and J 7 bases short, with 19 bases between. The CDR3 covers 16 residues. The germline CDR1 and CDR2 sequences are MNHEY and SMNVEV (reference sequence). The CDR3 bases are TGTGCCAGCAGTTTATCGTTAGGGGCTTCCTTTGGAGAGCAGTACTTC. Amino acids: CASSLSLGASFGEQYF.